This T cell receptor beta chain was sequenced for a study of cytomegalovirus exposure and HLA in healthy donors. Whole-study results and caveats: The classifier was said to identify cytomegalovirus status with high specificity and sensitivity.

This CDR3 is built from 16 residues. J gave up 0 bases and V 1 base, and 3 bases lay outside the gene matches. CDR1 and CDR2 from the germline V gene are SGHVS and FQNEAQ. PCR involved 60 Vbeta and 13 Jbeta primers. Method: immunoSEQ multiplex PCR; TCRdb's copy keeps in-frame clones and lacks some. This sample has about 54,000 clones, with roughly 84% found just once. In the case of this clone: The target antigen is unknown.

The material sequenced was PBMCs. The receptor was isolated from a woman in her late teens or twenties in good health and CMV-seronegative. The chain recombines TRBV7-8 with TRBJ2-3, with 8 bases fitting TRBD1. The chain's CDR3 is CASSLVGQGSTDTQYF. The CDR3, as DNA: TGTGCCAGCAGCTTAGTAGGACAGGGAAGCACAGATACGCAGTATTTT.